This T cell receptor (beta chain) was documented in a study of monozygotic twins with cystic fibrosis. To note about this clone: Its target is not known.

Overall study results and limits: The repertoire was suggested to be naive-dominated, clonality median around 0.0095. Age, concordance and disease severity did not associate with shared CDR3 numbers. Unrelated CF individuals shared fewer identical clonotypes than monozygotic CF twins.

This CDR3 has 14 amino acids. J gave up 5 bases and V 11 bases, and 8 bases lay outside the gene matches. The germline V gene has CDR1 SNHLY and CDR2 FYNNEI. Some clones are missing from TCRdb's copy, which holds only in-frame ones; the method was immunoSEQ multiplex PCR. The table has 25,000 to 30,000 clones, around 96% seen once; the top ten hold under 3%. The receptor was isolated from a girl aged 2 to 9 with cystic fibrosis. The genes are TRBV2 and TRBJ2-3, with 12 positions matching TRBD2. The sequenced sample consisted of blood. The CDR3 spells CAFGLAGTLDTQYF. The CDR3 DNA follows: TGTGCCTTTGGACTAGCGGGAACTCTAGATACGCAGTATTTT. The whole variable domain, filled in from reference TRBV2 and TRBJ2-3, reads EPEVTQTPSHQVTQMGQEVILRCVPISNHLYFYWYRQILGQKVEFLVSFYNNEISEKSEIFDDQFSVERPDGSNFTLKIRSTKLEDSAMYFCAFGLAGTLDTQYFGPGTRLTVL.